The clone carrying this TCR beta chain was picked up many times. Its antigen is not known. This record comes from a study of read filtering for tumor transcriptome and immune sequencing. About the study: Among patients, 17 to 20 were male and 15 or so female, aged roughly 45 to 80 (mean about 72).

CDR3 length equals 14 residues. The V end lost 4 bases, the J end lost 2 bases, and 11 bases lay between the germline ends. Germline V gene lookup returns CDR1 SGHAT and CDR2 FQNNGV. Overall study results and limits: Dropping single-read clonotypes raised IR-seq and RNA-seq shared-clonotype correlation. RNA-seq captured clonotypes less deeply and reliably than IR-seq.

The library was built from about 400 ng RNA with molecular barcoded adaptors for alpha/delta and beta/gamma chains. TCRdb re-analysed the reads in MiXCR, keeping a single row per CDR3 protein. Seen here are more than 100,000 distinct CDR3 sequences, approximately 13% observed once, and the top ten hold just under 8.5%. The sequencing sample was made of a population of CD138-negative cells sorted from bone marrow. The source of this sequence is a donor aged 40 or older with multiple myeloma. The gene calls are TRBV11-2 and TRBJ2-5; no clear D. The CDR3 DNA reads TGTGCCAGCAGCTCAGGCGTCAGTCAAGAGACCCAGTACTTC. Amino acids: CASSSGVSQETQYF.